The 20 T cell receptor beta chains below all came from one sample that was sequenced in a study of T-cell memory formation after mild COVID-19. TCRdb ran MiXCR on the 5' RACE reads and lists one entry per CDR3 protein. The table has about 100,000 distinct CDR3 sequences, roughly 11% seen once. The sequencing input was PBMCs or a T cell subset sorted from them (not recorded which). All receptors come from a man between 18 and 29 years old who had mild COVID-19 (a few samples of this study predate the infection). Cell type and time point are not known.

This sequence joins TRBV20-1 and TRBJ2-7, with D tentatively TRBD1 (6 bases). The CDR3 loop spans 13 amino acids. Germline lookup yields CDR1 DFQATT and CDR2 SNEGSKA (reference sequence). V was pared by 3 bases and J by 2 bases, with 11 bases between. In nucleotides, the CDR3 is TGCAGTGCTAGGGGGGCAACAACCTACGAGCAGTACGTC. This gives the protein CSARGATTYEQYV.

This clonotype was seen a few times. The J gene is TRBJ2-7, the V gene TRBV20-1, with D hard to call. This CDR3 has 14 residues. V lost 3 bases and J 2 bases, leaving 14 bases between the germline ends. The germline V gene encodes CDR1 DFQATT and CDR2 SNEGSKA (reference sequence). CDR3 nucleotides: TGCAGTGCTAGTGGGGTGGGAACCCCCTACGAGCAGTACTTC. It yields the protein CSASGVGTPYEQYF.

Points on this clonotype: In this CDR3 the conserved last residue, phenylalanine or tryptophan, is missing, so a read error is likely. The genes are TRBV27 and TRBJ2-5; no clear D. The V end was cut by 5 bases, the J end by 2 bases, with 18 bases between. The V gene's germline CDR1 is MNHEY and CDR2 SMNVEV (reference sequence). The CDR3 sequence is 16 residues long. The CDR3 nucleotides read TGTGCCAGCAGTCTTTCCCCTTTGGGGTGGCAAGAGACCCAGTACTCC. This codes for CASSLSPLGWQETQYS.

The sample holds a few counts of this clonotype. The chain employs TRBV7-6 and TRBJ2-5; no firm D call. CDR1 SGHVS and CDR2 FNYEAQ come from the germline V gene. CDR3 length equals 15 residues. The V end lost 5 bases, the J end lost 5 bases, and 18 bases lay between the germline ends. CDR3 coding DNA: TGTGCCAGCAGCAGACCCCAAGACATCTCTGAGACCCAGTACTTC. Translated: CASSRPQDISETQYF. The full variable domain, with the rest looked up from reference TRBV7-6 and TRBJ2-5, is GAGVSQSPRYKVTKRGQDVALRCDPISGHVSLYWYRQALGQGPEFLTYFNYEAQQDKSGLPNDRFSAERPEGSISTLTIQRTEQRDSAMYRCASSRPQDISETQYFGPGTRLLVL.

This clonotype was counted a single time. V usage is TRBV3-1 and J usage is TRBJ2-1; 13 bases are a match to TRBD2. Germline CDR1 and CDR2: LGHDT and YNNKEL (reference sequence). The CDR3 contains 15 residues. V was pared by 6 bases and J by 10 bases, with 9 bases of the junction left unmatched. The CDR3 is CASRRLAGGREEQFF. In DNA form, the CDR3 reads TGTGCCAGCAGACGACTAGCGGGGGGCCGGGAGGAGCAGTTCTTC.

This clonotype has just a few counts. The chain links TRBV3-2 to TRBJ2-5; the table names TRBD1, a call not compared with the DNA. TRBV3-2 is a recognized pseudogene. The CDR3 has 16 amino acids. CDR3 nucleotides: TGTGCCAGCAGCCCCGAAGAGACAGGGGTAAAAGAGACCCAGTACTTC. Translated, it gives CASSPEETGVKETQYF.

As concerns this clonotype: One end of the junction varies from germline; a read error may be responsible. CDR3 in amino acids: CASSQGLKAASQEAQYF. The CDR3 nucleotides read TGCGCCAGCAGCCAAGGATTAAAGGCAGCCTCCCAAGAGGCCCAGTACTTC. The rearrangement uses TRBV4-3 and TRBJ2-5, with D uncertain. The V gene's germline CDR1 is LGHNA and CDR2 YSLEER. The CDR3 length is 17 residues.

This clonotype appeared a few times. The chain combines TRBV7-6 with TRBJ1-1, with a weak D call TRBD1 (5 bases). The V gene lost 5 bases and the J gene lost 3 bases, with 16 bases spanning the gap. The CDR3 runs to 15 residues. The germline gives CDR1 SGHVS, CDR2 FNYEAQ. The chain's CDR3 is CASSPGPGDHTEAFF. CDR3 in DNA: TGTGCCAGCAGCCCCGGCCCCGGGGACCACACTGAAGCTTTCTTT.

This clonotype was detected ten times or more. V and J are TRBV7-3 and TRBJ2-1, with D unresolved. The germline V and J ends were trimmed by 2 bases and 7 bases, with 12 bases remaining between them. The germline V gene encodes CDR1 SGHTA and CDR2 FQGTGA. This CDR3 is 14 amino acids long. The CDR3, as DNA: TGTGCCAGCAGCTTATCGCCACCCTTGAATGAGCAGTTCTTC. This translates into CASSLSPPLNEQFF.

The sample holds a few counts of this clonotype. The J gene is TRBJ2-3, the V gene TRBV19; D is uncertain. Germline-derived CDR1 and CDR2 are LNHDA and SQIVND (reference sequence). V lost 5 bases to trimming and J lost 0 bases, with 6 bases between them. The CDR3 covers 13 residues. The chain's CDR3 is CASSGSSTDTQYF. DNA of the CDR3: TGTGCCAGTAGTGGATCTAGCACAGATACGCAGTATTTT.

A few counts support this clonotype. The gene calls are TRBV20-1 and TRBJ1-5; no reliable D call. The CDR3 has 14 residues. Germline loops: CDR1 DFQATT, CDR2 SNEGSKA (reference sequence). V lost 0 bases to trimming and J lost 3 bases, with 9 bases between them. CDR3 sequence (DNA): TGCAGTGCTAGAGATCCCCAGGACAATCAGCCCCAGCATTTT. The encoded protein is CSARDPQDNQPQHF.

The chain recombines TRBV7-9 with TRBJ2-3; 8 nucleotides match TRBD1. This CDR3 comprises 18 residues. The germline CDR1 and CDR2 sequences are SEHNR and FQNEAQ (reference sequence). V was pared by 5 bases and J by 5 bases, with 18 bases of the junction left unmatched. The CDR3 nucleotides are TGTGCCAGCAGCCCCCCGTCCTTAAGGACAGGGTCGGTAGATACGCAGTATTTT. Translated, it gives CASSPPSLRTGSVDTQYF.

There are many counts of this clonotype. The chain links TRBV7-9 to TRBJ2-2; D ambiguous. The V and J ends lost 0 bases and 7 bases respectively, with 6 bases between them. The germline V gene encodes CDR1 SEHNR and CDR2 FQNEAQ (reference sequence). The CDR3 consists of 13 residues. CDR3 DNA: TGTGCCAGCAGCTTAGCTCCGGTCGGGGAGCTGTTTTTT. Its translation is CASSLAPVGELFF.

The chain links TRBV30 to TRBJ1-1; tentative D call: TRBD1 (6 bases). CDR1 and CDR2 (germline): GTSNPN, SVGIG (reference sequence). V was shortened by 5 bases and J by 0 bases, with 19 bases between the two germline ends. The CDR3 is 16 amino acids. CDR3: CAWLRDTRYMNTEAFF. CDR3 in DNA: TGTGCCTGGCTCCGGGACACCCGGTACATGAACACTGAAGCTTTCTTT.

The CDR3 DNA reads TGTGCCAGCAGTGAAAAAACAGACTATGGCTACACCTTC. Translation: CASSEKTDYGYTF. The chain carries TRBV2 and TRBJ1-2; D is unclear. CDR1 is SNHLY, CDR2 FYNNEI, per germline. The CDR3 loop spans 13 amino acids. Trimming pared 2 bases from V and 3 bases from J, leaving 7 bases between.

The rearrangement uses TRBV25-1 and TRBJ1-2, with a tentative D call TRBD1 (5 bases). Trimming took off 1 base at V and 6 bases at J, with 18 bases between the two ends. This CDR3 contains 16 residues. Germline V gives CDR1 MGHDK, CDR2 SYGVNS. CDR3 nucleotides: TGTGCCAGCAGTGAATTGATGGCAGCTCCAGGGAATGGCTACACCTTC. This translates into CASSELMAAPGNGYTF.

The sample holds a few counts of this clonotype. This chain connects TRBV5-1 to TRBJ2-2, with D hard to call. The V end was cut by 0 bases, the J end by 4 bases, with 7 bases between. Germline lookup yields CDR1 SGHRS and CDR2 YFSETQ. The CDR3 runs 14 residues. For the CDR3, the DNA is TGCGCCAGCAGCTTGGCTGGTCCCACCGGGGAGCTGTTTTTT. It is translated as CASSLAGPTGELFF.

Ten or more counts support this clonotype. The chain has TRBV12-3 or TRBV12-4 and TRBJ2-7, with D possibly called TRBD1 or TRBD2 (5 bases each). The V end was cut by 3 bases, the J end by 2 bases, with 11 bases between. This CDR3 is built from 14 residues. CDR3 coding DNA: TGTGCCAGCAGTTTTGGGGGTAAGACCTACGAGCAGTACTTC. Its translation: CASSFGGKTYEQYF.

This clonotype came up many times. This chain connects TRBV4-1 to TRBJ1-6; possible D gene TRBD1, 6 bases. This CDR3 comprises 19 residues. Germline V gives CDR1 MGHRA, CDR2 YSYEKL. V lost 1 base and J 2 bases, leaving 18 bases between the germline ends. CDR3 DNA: TGCGCCAGCAGCCAAGGGTGGGACACGCTCGCTACCTATAATTCACCCCTCCACTTT. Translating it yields CASSQGWDTLATYNSPLHF.

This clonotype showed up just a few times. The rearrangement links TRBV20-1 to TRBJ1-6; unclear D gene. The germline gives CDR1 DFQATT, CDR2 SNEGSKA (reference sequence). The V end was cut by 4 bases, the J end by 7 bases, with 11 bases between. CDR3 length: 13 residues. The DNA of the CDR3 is TGCAGTGCTAAACGGACGGGCAATTCACCCCTCCACTTT. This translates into CSAKRTGNSPLHF.